These 26 T cell receptor beta chains were sequenced from one sample in a study of blood T cell repertoires in COVID-19. Only in-frame clones appear in the TCRdb table, and some are missing; sequencing was by immunoSEQ multiplex PCR. The sample lists under 85,000 clones; around nine tenths were seen once. Sequencing was performed on peripheral blood. These receptors originate from a woman older than 75 with active or convalescent COVID-19.

This clone was counted only a few times. The chain links TRBV9 to TRBJ2-1, with 9 bases matching TRBD1. The junction had 1 base not matched to a gene; V was cut back by 3 bases and J by 6 bases. The CDR3 extends over 13 amino acids. The germline V gene has CDR1 SGDLS and CDR2 YYNGEE. Here the CDR3 DNA reads TGTGCCAGCAGCGAGGGACAGGGCAATGAGCAGTTCTTC. Translating it yields CASSEGQGNEQFF. The entire variable domain, with the rest obtained from reference TRBV9 and TRBJ2-1, is as follows: DSGVTQTPKHLITATGQRVTLRCSPRSGDLSVYWYQQSLDQGLQFLIQYYNGEERAKGNILERFSAQQFPDLHSELNLSSLELGDSALYFCASSEGQGNEQFFGPGTRLTVL.

The chain is built from TRBV5-4 and TRBJ1-4; the match to TRBD1 covers 7 bases. With V trimmed by 4 bases and J by 4 bases, 7 bases remained unmatched. CDR1 and CDR2 from the germline V gene are SGHNT and YYREEE (reference sequence). This CDR3 contains 15 residues. Written as DNA, the CDR3 is TGTGCCAGCAGCGAGGCAGGGGGATATAATGAAAAACTGTTTTTT. Protein product: CASSEAGGYNEKLFF.

The rearrangement links TRBV7-3 to TRBJ2-2, with D perhaps TRBD1 (5 bases). Trimming shortened V by 6 bases and J by 1 base, and 9 bases separated the two germline ends. Germline lookup yields CDR1 SGHTA and CDR2 FQGTGA. This CDR3 contains 14 residues. The CDR3 DNA reads TGTGCCAGCAGTCCTGACAGGAACACCGGGGAGCTGTTTTTT. It encodes CASSPDRNTGELFF.

The rearrangement joins TRBV27 to TRBJ2-7, with 10 bases that match TRBD1. The V and J ends lost 4 bases and 4 bases, in that order; junction bases with no gene match: 7. Germline V gives CDR1 MNHEY, CDR2 SMNVEV (reference sequence). CDR3 size: 15 residues. This CDR3 is CASSSLRDRGYEQYF. The CDR3 DNA reads as TGTGCCAGCAGTTCCTTAAGGGACAGGGGTTACGAGCAGTACTTC.

In the case of this clone: The sample contains more than one DNA sequence encoding this CDR3. The CDR3 coding sequence is TGCGCCAGCAGCAGAGACAGCTACGAGCAGTACTTC. Translating gives CASSRDSYEQYF. The gene calls are TRBV5-1 and TRBJ2-7; maybe TRBD1 (5 bases). Deletions cut 4 bases from V and 3 bases from J, with 8 bases between. Per the germline V gene, CDR1 is SGHRS and CDR2 is YFSETQ. The CDR3 is 12 amino acids.

V is TRBV29-1 and J is TRBJ2-5; TRBD1 matches 7 bases. Per the germline V gene, CDR1 is SQVTM and CDR2 is ANQGSEA. The V gene end was trimmed by 5 bases and the J gene end by 5 bases; junction bases not matched to a gene: 5. The CDR3 contains 12 residues. Here the CDR3 reads CSVSRGLETQYF. The CDR3 DNA follows: TGCAGCGTTAGTAGGGGGCTGGAGACCCAGTACTTC.

The CDR3 loop is CASSLEPRGNQPQHF. CDR3 nucleotide sequence: TGTGCCAGCAGCTTAGAACCCCGGGGTAATCAGCCCCAGCATTTT. The chain recombines TRBV7-2 with TRBJ1-5; D not resolved. The length of the CDR3 is 15 residues. The V gene's germline CDR1 is SGHTA and CDR2 FQGNSA. Trimming took 1 base from V and 4 from J, leaving 11 bases between them.

V is TRBV5-1 and J is TRBJ2-5; 7 bases fit TRBD2. V shed 6 bases, J shed 0 bases, and the junction held 5 bases outside the gene matches. The CDR3 loop spans 14 amino acids. Germline assignment: CDR1 SGHRS and CDR2 YFSETQ. CDR3 DNA: TGCGCCAGCATGGGCGGGGGTAACCAAGAGACCCAGTACTTC. This codes for CASMGGGNQETQYF.

The chain employs TRBV6-2 or TRBV6-3 and TRBJ1-1; D possibly corresponds to TRBD1 (5 bases). This CDR3 contains 16 residues. Deletions cut 2 bases from V and 3 bases from J, with 16 bases between. Germline CDR1 MNHEY, CDR2 SVGEGT. The DNA of the CDR3 is TGTGCCAGCAGTTACAGGGACTCCCGGGGGGACACTGAAGCTTTCTTT. It is translated as CASSYRDSRGDTEAFF.

The V and J genes are TRBV11-2 and TRBJ2-7, with 9 bases matching TRBD2. The J segment lost 5 bases and the V segment lost 5 bases, leaving 7 bases of the junction unmatched. Looked up from germline, CDR1 is SGHAT and CDR2 is FQNNGV. The CDR3 sequence is 14 residues long. CDR3 residues: CASSRSGSIDEQYF. CDR3 nucleotides: TGTGCCAGCAGCCGTAGCGGGAGCATCGACGAGCAGTACTTC.

The chain is built from TRBV4-1 and TRBJ2-5; possible D gene TRBD2, 6 bases. V was cut by 7 bases and J by 0 bases, with 27 bases left in between. The CDR3 is 19 amino acids. Germline loops: CDR1 MGHRA, CDR2 YSYEKL. This chain's CDR3 is CASTLTRLPAREYQETQYF. For the CDR3, the DNA is TGCGCCAGCACCTTAACCCGCCTTCCGGCACGGGAGTACCAAGAGACCCAGTACTTC.

The J gene is TRBJ2-7, the V gene TRBV7-9; 10 nucleotides line up with TRBD2. The CDR3 extends over 16 amino acids. The V gene end was trimmed by 5 bases and the J gene end by 0 bases; junction bases not matched to a gene: 7. Germline V CDR1 and CDR2: SEHNR, FQNEAQ (reference sequence). CDR3 region: CASSPRLAGSSYEQYF. As DNA, the CDR3 is TGTGCCAGCAGCCCCCGACTAGCGGGTTCCTCCTACGAGCAGTACTTC.

This clone is a singleton in its sample. The chain is built from TRBV7-3 and TRBJ2-1; a possible D gene is TRBD2 (6 bases). From germline, CDR1 is SGHTA and CDR2 FQGTGA. Trimming stripped 6 bases from V and 0 bases from J, with 12 bases between. The CDR3 loop spans 15 amino acids. In nucleotides, the CDR3 is TGTGCCAGCAGTCCGGGGGTGAGCTCCTACAATGAGCAGTTCTTC. Translating gives CASSPGVSSYNEQFF.

The rearrangement links TRBV19 to TRBJ2-1, with TRBD1 matching over 8 bases. Germline V gives CDR1 LNHDA, CDR2 SQIVND (reference sequence). The CDR3 covers 19 residues. V was pared by 9 bases and J by 0 bases, with 19 bases of the junction left unmatched. The CDR3 bases are TGTGCCAGCCAAAGCAGGGGGCAGGGGGCCATCTACTCCTACAATGAGCAGTTCTTC. Its translation: CASQSRGQGAIYSYNEQFF.

This clone was seen a handful of times. V usage is TRBV6-2 or TRBV6-3 and J usage is TRBJ1-3; possible D gene TRBD1, 5 bases. Germline CDR1 reads MNHEY; CDR2 reads SVGEGT. This CDR3 has 15 amino acids. V was clipped by 2 bases and J by 1 base, with 9 bases between them. The CDR3: CASSYGGGSGNTIYF. In nucleotides, the CDR3 is TGTGCCAGCAGTTACGGGGGGGGATCTGGAAACACCATATATTTT.

This clone has only one observation. CDR3 protein: CASSLSGTVYNEQFF. CDR3 coding DNA: TGTGCCAGCAGCTTATCCGGGACTGTTTACAATGAGCAGTTCTTC. This chain links TRBV7-9 with TRBJ2-1; perhaps TRBD2 as D (6 bases). From germline, CDR1 is SEHNR and CDR2 FQNEAQ (reference sequence). V shed 2 bases and J shed 4 bases, with 12 bases lying between them. The CDR3 is 15 amino acids. Variable domain in full (rest from reference TRBV7-9 and TRBJ2-1): DTGVSQNPRHKITKRGQNVTFRCDPISEHNRLYWYRQTLGQGPEFLTYFQNEAQLEKSRLLSDRFSAERPKGSFSTLEIQRTEQGDSAMYLCASSLSGTVYNEQFFGPGTRLTVL.

CDR3 protein: CASSFNQETQYF. CDR3 bases: TGCGCCAGCAGCTTCAACCAAGAGACCCAGTACTTC. V gene TRBV5-1 combines with J gene TRBJ2-5; D gene ambiguous. Deletions cut 2 bases from V and 0 bases from J, with 2 bases between. Per germline, CDR1 SGHRS and CDR2 YFSETQ. This CDR3 comprises 12 residues. The whole variable domain, filled in from reference TRBV5-1 and TRBJ2-5, reads KAGVTQTPRYLIKTRGQQVTLSCSPISGHRSVSWYQQTPGQGLQFLFEYFSETQRNKGNFPGRFSGRQFSNSRSEMNVSTLELGDSALYLCASSFNQETQYFGPGTRLLVL.

This chain links TRBV28 with TRBJ1-2; D is ambiguous. The CDR3 is 13 amino acids. CDR1 is MDHEN, CDR2 SYDVKM, per germline. Trimming pared 1 base from V and 8 bases from J, leaving 11 bases between. The CDR3, as DNA: TGTGCCAGCAGTTTATCTGCCCTCGGGGGCTACACCTTC. Translating gives CASSLSALGGYTF.

The chain is built from TRBV18 and TRBJ2-7, with 10 bases that match TRBD1. The germline CDR1 and CDR2 sequences are KGHSH and LQKENI. The CDR3 spans 17 residues. J lost 6 bases, V lost 0 bases, and 11 bases had no gene match. This CDR3 reads CASSPPEWDRGLGEQYF. CDR3 sequence (DNA): TGTGCCAGCTCACCACCGGAATGGGACAGGGGATTGGGCGAGCAGTACTTC.

V usage is TRBV4-1 and J usage is TRBJ1-5; D is unclear. Trimming shortened V by 0 bases and J by 0 bases, and 12 bases separated the two germline ends. The CDR3 covers 17 residues. Looked up from germline, CDR1 is MGHRA and CDR2 is YSYEKL. CDR3 protein: CASSQEISGGSNQPQHF. The CDR3 nucleotides read TGCGCCAGCAGCCAAGAGATATCGGGTGGTAGCAATCAGCCCCAGCATTTT.

This clone was picked up one time. The chain carries TRBV15 and TRBJ2-5; unclear D gene. The CDR3 consists of 14 residues. The germline V and J ends were trimmed by 0 bases and 1 base, with 6 bases remaining between them. The germline V gene has CDR1 LNHNV and CDR2 YYDKDF (reference sequence). CDR3 coding DNA: TGTGCCACCAGCAGAGAGGCCCTCCAAGAGACCCAGTACTTC. It encodes CATSREALQETQYF.

The chain is built from TRBV18 and TRBJ1-2; maybe TRBD1 (6 bases). Trimming cost V 8 bases and J 2 bases, with 6 bases left between them. This CDR3 is 11 amino acids long. From germline, CDR1 is KGHSH and CDR2 LQKENI. The CDR3 region is CASGQNYGYTF. The DNA of the CDR3 is TGTGCCAGCGGACAGAACTATGGCTACACCTTC.

V is TRBV28 and J is TRBJ1-3, with a possible D match to TRBD1 (6 bases). Trimming took off 2 bases at V and 4 bases at J, with 9 bases between the two ends. The length of the CDR3 is 14 residues. Germline V gene sequence: CDR1 MDHEN, CDR2 SYDVKM. The CDR3 DNA reads TGTGCCAGCAGTTTAACAGGGAAAGGAAACACCATATATTTT. Its translation is CASSLTGKGNTIYF.

The chain recombines TRBV11-2 with TRBJ2-1; 13 nucleotides agree with TRBD2. Germline V gives CDR1 SGHAT, CDR2 FQNNGV. J gave up 6 bases and V 5 bases, and 7 bases lay outside the gene matches. The CDR3 is 16 residues long. CDR3: CASSLRTSGSGNEQFF. DNA for the CDR3: TGTGCCAGCAGCCTCAGGACTAGCGGGAGTGGCAATGAGCAGTTCTTC.

The CDR3, as DNA: TGCGCCAGCAGCCAATTTACTAGCGGCTCAAAGACCGGGGAGCTGTTTTTT. Protein product: CASSQFTSGSKTGELFF. This chain connects TRBV4-1 to TRBJ2-2; 8 bases align to TRBD2. Germline loops: CDR1 MGHRA, CDR2 YSYEKL. The CDR3 contains 17 residues. With 2 bases clipped from V and 5 bases from J, the junction kept 10 bases outside the gene matches.

The chain employs TRBV28 and TRBJ2-3; D possibly corresponds to TRBD1 (6 bases). Germline CDR1 and CDR2: MDHEN and SYDVKM. CDR3 length: 13 amino acids. V was trimmed by 8 bases and J by 4 bases, leaving 13 bases between them. CDR3: CASGGAGADTQYF. The CDR3 DNA is TGTGCCAGCGGGGGCGCTGGGGCAGATACGCAGTATTTT.